This record concerns one TCR beta chain sequence. Its antigen remains unidentified. Each cDNA got a UMI-containing oligo ligated at its 3' end. First-round PCR used four to five cycles and beta primers RC1.1 and RC1.2 covering TRBC1 and TRBC2. TCRdb itself ran the UMI-ligation and nested PCR reads through MiXCR, one entry per CDR3 protein. Among some 50,000 distinct CDR3 sequences, roughly 10% were seen once, and the ten largest hold 10%. This record belongs to a study of quantifying T cell responses using KT2 cells. About the research overall: Reverse transcription used primers in the TCR alpha and beta constant regions. Estimated efficiency of the T4 ligation step was above 9% under optimum conditions. Study-level findings and limits: KT2 sequences were detected down to about one KT2 cell per 100,000 PBMC.

The sample is PBMC spiked with counted cells of clone KT2. This CDR3 has 12 amino acids. The receptor's source is a human donor. Material: PBMCs spiked with cells of the T cell clone KT2. The chain couples TRBV12-3 or TRBV12-4 to TRBJ2-7; TRBD1 or TRBD2 may be the D gene (6 bases each). The CDR3 sequence: CAVQGSGYEQYF. DNA of the CDR3: TGTGCTGTACAGGGTAGCGGCTACGAGCAGTACTTC.